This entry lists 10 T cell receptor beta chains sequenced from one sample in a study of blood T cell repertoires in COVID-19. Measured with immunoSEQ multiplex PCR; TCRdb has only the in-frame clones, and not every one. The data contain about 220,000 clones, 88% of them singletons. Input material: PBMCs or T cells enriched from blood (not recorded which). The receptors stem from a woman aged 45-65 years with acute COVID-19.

The CDR3: CASSWWEREVSYNEQFF. The CDR3, as DNA: TGTGCCAGCAGCTGGTGGGAGCGGGAGGTTTCCTACAATGAGCAGTTCTTC. The V and J genes are TRBV5-6 and TRBJ2-1, with 9 bases fitting TRBD2. The CDR3 loop spans 17 amino acids. V shed 3 bases, J shed 1 base, and the junction held 8 bases outside the gene matches. Germline-derived CDR1 and CDR2 are SGHDT and YYEEEE.

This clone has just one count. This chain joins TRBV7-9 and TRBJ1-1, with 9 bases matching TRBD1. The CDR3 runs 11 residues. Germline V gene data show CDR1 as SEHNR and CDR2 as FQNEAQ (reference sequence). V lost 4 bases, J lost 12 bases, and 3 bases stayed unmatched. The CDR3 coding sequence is TGTGCCAGCAGCTCAGGACAGGGGACTTTCTTT. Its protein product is CASSSGQGTFF.

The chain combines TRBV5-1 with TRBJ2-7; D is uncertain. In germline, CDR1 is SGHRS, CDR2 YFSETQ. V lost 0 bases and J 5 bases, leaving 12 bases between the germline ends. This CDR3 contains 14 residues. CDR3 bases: TGCGCCAGCAGCTTGGCTGTTCTCACAGACGAGCAGTACTTC. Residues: CASSLAVLTDEQYF.

The CDR3 sequence: CASSLQPEGEQFF. CDR3 coding DNA: TGTGCCAGCAGCCTCCAGCCGGAGGGTGAGCAGTTCTTC. The chain carries TRBV5-4 and TRBJ2-1; perhaps TRBD2 as D (6 bases). The V gene lost 4 bases and the J gene lost 9 bases, with 14 bases spanning the gap. The CDR3 totals 13 residues. Germline V lookup: CDR1 SGHNT, CDR2 YYREEE (reference sequence).

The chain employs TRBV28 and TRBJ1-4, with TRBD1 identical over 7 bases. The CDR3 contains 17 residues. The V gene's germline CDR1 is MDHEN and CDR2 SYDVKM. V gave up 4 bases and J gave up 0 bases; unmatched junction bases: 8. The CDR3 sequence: CASSSRQGRTTNEKLFF. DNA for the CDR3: TGTGCCAGCAGTTCCCGACAGGGAAGAACAACTAATGAAAAACTGTTTTTT.

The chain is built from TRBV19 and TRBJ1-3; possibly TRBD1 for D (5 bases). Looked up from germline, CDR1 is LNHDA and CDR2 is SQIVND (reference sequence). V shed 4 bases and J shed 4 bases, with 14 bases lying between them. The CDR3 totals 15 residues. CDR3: CASSTATRGGNTIYF. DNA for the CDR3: TGTGCCAGTAGTACCGCAACAAGGGGAGGAAACACCATATATTTT.

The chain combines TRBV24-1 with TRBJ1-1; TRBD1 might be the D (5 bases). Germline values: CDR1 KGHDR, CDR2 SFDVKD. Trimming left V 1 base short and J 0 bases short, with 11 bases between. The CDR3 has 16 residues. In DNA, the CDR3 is TGTGCCACCAGTGATTTCCTGGCAGGGATGAACACTGAAGCTTTCTTT. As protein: CATSDFLAGMNTEAFF.

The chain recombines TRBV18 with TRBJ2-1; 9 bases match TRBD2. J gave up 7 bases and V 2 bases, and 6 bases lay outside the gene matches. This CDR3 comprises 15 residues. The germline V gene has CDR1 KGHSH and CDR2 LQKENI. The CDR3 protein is CASSPSGTSTNEQFF. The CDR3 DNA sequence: TGTGCCAGCTCACCAAGCGGGACTAGCACAAATGAGCAGTTCTTC.

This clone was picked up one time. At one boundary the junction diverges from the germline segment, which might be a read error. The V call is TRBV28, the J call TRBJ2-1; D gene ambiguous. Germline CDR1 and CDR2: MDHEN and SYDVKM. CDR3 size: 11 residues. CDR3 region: CASTYYDEQFF. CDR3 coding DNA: TGTGCCAGCACCTACTACGATGAGCAGTTCTTC.

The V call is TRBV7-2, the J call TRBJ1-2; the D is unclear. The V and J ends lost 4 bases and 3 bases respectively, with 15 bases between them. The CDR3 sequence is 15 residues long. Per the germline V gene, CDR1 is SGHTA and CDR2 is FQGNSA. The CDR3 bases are TGTGCCAGCAGCTATGCCGGGAGAACATACTATGGCTACACCTTC. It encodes CASSYAGRTYYGYTF.